This T cell receptor (beta chain) came from a study of patients and donors after allogeneic stem cell transplantation. TCRdb itself ran the RT-PCR reads through MiXCR, one entry per CDR3 protein. The sample lists roughly 190,000 distinct CDR3 sequences; more than 35% were seen once. V shed 1 base and J shed 10 bases, with 13 bases lying between them. CDR3 length: 13 amino acids. The germline V gene encodes CDR1 MGHDK and CDR2 SYGVNS. Sequenced input: blood, either unsorted or a sorted T cell fraction (not recorded which). The chain joins TRBV25-1 to TRBJ1-1; a possible D gene is TRBD1 (5 bases). This clonotype was obtained from a human donor who was either an allogeneic HSCT recipient or a stem cell or donor lymphocyte infusion donor (not recorded which). It is not recorded whose cells these are; they may come from a transplant donor. As DNA, the CDR3 is TGTGCCAGCAGTGAATTGGGGCGACATGGAGCTTTCTTT. Protein: CASSELGRHGAFF. Combining the CDR3 with reference TRBV25-1 and TRBJ1-1 gives the whole variable domain EADIYQTPRYLVIGTGKKITLECSQTMGHDKMYWYQQDPGMELHLIHYSYGVNSTEKGDLSSESTVSRIRTEHFPLTLESARPSHTSQYLCASSELGRHGAFFGQGTRLTVV.